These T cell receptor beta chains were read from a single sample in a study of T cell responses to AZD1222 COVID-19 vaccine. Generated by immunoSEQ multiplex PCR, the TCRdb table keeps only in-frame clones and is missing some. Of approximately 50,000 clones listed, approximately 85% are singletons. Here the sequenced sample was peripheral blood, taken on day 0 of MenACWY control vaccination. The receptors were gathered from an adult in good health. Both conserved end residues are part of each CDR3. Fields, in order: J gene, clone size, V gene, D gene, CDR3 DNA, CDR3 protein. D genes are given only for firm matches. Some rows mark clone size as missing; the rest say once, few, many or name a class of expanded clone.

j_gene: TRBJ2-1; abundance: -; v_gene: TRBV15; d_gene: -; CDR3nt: TGTGCCACCAGCCTACCTAGAGCCGGACAGTACAATGAGCAGTTCTTC; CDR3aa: CATSLPRAGQYNEQFF
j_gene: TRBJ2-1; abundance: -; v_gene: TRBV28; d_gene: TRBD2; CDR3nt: TGTGCCAGCAGTTTTCGCGGGAGTCGGAATGAGCAGTTCTTC; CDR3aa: CASSFRGSRNEQFF
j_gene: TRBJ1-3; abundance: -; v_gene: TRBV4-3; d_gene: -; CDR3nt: TGCGCCAGCAGCCAAGATCGTTGGGCAGGGGACGGAAACACCATATATTTT; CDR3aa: CASSQDRWAGDGNTIYF
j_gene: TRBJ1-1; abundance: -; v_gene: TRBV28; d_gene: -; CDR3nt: TGTGCCAGCAGTTTAATCTCGGGGACCACTGAAGCTTTCTTT; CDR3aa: CASSLISGTTEAFF
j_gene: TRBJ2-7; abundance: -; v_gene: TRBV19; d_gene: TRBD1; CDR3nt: TGTGCCAGTAGTCCCGCGGGACAGGCCTACGAGCAGTACTTC; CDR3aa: CASSPAGQAYEQYF
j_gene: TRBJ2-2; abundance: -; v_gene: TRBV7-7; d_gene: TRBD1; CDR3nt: TGTGCTAGCAGCCCCCGGGACAGGGGACCCCCCGGGGAGCTGTTTTTT; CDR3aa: CASSPRDRGPPGELFF
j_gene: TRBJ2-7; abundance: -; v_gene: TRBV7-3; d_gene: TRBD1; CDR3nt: TGTGCCAGCAGCTTTAACAGGGGTTACGAGCAGTACTTC; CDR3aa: CASSFNRGYEQYF
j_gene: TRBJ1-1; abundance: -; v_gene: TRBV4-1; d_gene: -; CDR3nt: TGCGCCAGCAGCCAAGACACAGGGCCCACTGAAGCTTTCTTT; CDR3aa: CASSQDTGPTEAFF
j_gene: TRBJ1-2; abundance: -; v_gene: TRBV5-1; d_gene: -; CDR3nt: TGCGCCAGCAGGGGGACGGGCACCAAAACTATATTGGATGGCTACACCTTC; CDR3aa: CASRGTGTKTILDGYTF
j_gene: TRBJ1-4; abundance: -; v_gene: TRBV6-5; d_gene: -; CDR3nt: TGTGCCAGCAGTTGGGGACGTCGACGCGCTAATGAAAAACTGTTTTTT; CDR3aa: CASSWGRRRANEKLFF
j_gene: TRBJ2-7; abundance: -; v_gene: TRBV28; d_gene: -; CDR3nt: TGTGCCAGCAGTTTAGCTCCTCGCTCCTACGAGCAGTACTTC; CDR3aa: CASSLAPRSYEQYF
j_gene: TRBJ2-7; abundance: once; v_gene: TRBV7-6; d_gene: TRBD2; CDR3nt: TGTGCCAGCAGCTTAATGGTGGGGACTAGCGAGCAAAAGGACTACGAGCAGTACTTC; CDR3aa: CASSLMVGTSEQKDYEQYF
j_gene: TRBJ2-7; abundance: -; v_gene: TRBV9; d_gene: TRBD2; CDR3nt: TGTGCCAGCAGCGTAGGAACTAGCGGGGTCTACGAGCAGTACTTC; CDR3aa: CASSVGTSGVYEQYF
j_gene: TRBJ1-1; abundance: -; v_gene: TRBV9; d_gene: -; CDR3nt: TGTGCCAGCAGCGTAGGGCCGGGCACTGAAGCTTTCTTT; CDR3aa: CASSVGPGTEAFF
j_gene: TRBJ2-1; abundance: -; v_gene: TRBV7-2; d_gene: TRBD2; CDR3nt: TGTGCCAGCAGTCCCGGGACTAGTCAGTTCTTC; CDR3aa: CASSPGTSQFF
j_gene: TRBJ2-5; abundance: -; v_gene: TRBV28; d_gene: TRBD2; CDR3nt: TGTGCCAGCAGCAAATGGGGACTAGCGGGAAAAGAGACCCAGTACTTC; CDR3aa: CASSKWGLAGKETQYF
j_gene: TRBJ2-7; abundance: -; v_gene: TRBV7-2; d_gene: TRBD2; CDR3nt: TGTGCCAGCAGCTTAGTATGGACTAGCGGGAGTTACGAGCAGTACTTC; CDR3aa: CASSLVWTSGSYEQYF
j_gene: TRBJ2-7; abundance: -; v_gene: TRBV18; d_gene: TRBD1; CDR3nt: TGTGCCAGCTCACCGGGACAGCAGCCCTACGAGCAGTACTTC; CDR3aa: CASSPGQQPYEQYF
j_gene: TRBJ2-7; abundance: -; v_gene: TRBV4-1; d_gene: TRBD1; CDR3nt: TGCGCCAGCAGCCAAGCTGGACAGGGACCCTACGAGCAGTACTTC; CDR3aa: CASSQAGQGPYEQYF
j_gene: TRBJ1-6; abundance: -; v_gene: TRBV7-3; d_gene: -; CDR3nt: TGTGCCAGCAGCTTAATCGGGGGAAATTCACCCCTCCACTTT; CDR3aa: CASSLIGGNSPLHF